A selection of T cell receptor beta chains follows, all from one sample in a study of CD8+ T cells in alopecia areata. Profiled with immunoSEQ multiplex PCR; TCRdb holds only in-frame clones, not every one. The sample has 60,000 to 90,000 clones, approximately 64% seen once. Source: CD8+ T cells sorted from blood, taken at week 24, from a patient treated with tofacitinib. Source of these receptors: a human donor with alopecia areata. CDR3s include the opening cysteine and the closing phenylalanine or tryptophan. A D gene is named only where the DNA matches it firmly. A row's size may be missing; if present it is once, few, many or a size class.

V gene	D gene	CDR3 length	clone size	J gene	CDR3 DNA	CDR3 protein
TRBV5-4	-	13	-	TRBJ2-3	TGTGCCAGCAGTCTTACTAAGACAGATACGCAGTATTTT	CASSLTKTDTQYF
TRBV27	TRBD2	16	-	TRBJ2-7	TGTGCCAGCAGCCTGAGTGCGGCTAGCGGACACTACGAGCAGTACTTC	CASSLSAASGHYEQYF
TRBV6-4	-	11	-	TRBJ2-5	TGTGCCAGCATCAGACAAGAGACCCAGTACTTC	CASIRQETQYF
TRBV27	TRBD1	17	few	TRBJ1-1	TGTGCCAGCACCGCGCCAGGGGGAAGTCTGGGTATCACTGAAGCTTTCTTT	CASTAPGGSLGITEAFF
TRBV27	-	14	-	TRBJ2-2	TGTGCCAGCAATTCGGGGGGCGCCACCGGGGAGCTGTTTTTT	CASNSGGATGELFF
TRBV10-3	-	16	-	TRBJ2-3	TGTGCCATCAGTTGGGCCCTCGACCCCTCGTCGGATACGCAGTATTTT	CAISWALDPSSDTQYF
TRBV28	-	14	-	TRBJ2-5	TGTGCCAGCCGAGACGGGGCCGTGCAAGAGACCCAGTACTTC	CASRDGAVQETQYF
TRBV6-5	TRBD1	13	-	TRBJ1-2	TGTGCCAGCAGTAGAATCACAGGGGACGGCTACACCTTC	CASSRITGDGYTF
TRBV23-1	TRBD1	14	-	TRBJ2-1	TGCGCCAGCAGTCTCGGGACAGGGGAGGATGAGCAGTTCTTC	CASSLGTGEDEQFF
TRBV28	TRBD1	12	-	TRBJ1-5	TGTGGGACAGGGGAGCAAAATCAGCCCCAGCATTTT	CGTGEQNQPQHF
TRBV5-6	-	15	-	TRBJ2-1	TGTGCCAGCAGCCCAGCAGGGAGGTCGTACAATGAGCAGTTCTTC	CASSPAGRSYNEQFF
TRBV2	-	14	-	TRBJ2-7	TGTGCCAGCGGCGGGACCGCGAGCTCCTACGAGCAGTACTTC	CASGGTASSYEQYF
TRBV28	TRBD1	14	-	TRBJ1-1	TGTGCCAACAGTTCCCTCACAGGGGGCACTGAAGCTTTCTTT	CANSSLTGGTEAFF
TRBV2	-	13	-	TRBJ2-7	TGTGCCAGCAGAGGCGGAGAGGGGACCGAGCAGTACTTC	CASRGGEGTEQYF
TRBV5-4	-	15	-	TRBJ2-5	TGTGCCAGCAGCCACCGCTGGCGGGCTCAAGAGACCCAGTACTTC	CASSHRWRAQETQYF
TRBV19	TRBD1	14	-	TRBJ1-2	TGTGCCAGTAGTATCGGGACAGGGCTTCATGGCTACACCTTC	CASSIGTGLHGYTF
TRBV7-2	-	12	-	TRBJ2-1	TGTGCCAGCAGCCCGTTGACAGTCCCCCTTATCTTC	CASSPLTVPLIF
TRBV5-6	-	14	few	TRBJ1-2	TGTGCCAGCAGCTTAGTGACAGCATACTTTGGCTACACCTTC	CASSLVTAYFGYTF
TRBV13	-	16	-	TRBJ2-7	TGTGCCAGCAGCTTAGGGCTAGGCAGGGAGGCACGCGAGCAGTACTTC	CASSLGLGREAREQYF
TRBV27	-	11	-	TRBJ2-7	TGTGCCATCCTCAGGGGAAACGAGCAGTACTTC	CAILRGNEQYF
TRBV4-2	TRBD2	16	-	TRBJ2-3	TGTGCCAGCAGCCAAGGACTAGCGGGGGCCGGGGGTACGCAGTATTTT	CASSQGLAGAGGTQYF
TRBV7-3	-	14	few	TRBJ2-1	TGTGCCAGCAGCTTAACTTTAGGAGGCCATGAGCAGTTCTTC	CASSLTLGGHEQFF
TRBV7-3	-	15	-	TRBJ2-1	TGTGCCAGCAGCCCATGGGTTGCCGACCACAATGAGCAGTTCTTC	CASSPWVADHNEQFF
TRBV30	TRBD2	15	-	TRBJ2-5	TGTGCCTGGACCCTAGCGGGAGGGGCCCAAGAGACCCAGTACTTC	CAWTLAGGAQETQYF
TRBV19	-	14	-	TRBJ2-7	TGTGCCAGTAGTCCCTCGGACAGCTCCTACGAGCAGTACTTC	CASSPSDSSYEQYF
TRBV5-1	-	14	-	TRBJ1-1	TGCGCCAGCAGCTTGCCGTCGCGGAACACTGAAGCTTTCTTT	CASSLPSRNTEAFF
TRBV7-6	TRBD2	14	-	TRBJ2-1	TGTGCCAGCAGCTTATTCAGCGGGAGGGCTGAGCAGTTCTTC	CASSLFSGRAEQFF
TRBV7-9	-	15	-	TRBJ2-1	TGTGCCAGCAGCTTAGTGGCAGGGTTGGGGAATGAGCAGTTCTTC	CASSLVAGLGNEQFF
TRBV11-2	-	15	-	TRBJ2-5	TGTGCCAGCAGCTTAGGGGCAGCCAGACAAGAGACCCAGTACTTC	CASSLGAARQETQYF
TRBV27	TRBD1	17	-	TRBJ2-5	TGTGCCAGCAGTTTACGGGGACAGGGATGGGTGGGGGAGACCCAGTACTTC	CASSLRGQGWVGETQYF
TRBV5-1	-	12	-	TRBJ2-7	TGCGCCAGCAGCTTGGGTGGTGGCGAGCAGTACTTC	CASSLGGGEQYF
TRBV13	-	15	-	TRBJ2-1	TGTGCCAGCAGCCCCACTAGCACCACCTACAATGAGCAGTTCTTC	CASSPTSTTYNEQFF
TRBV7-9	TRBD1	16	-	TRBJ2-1	TGTGCCAGCAGCGAACAGGGGGCCCGATCCTACAATGAGCAGTTCTTC	CASSEQGARSYNEQFF
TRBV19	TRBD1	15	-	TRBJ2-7	TGTGCCAGTAGTGCGGGACAGGGGACTACACACGAGCAGTACTTC	CASSAGQGTTHEQYF
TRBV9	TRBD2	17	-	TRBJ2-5	TGTGCCAGCAGCCCAGGGACTAGCGGGGAGTACCAAGAGACCCAGTACTTC	CASSPGTSGEYQETQYF
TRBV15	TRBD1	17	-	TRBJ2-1	TGTGCCACCAGCAGGAGCCCCGGCGGACAGGGGAGGAATGAGCAGTTCTTC	CATSRSPGGQGRNEQFF
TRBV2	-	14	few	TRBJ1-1	TGTGCCAGCAGTGAAAGGTCGGGAGGCACTGAAGCTTTCTTT	CASSERSGGTEAFF
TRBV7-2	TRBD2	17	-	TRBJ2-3	TGTGCCAGCAGCTCAGTTGGCCTAGCGGGAGACGTAGATACGCAGTATTTT	CASSSVGLAGDVDTQYF
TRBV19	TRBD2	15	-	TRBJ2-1	TGTGCCAGTAGTGCGGGACTAGCGGGAGGCAATGAGCAGTTCTTC	CASSAGLAGGNEQFF
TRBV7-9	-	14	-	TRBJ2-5	TGTGCCAGCAGCTTAGCGGGCGGAAAAGAGACCCAGTACTTC	CASSLAGGKETQYF
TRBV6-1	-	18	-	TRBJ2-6	TGTGCCAGCAGTGGGGCAAAACAGGTACCCTCTGGGGCCAACGTCCTGACTTTC	CASSGAKQVPSGANVLTF
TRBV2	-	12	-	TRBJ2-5	TGTGCCAGCAGTGCCCCGACGGAGCCCCAGTACTTC	CASSAPTEPQYF
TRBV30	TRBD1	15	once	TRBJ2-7	TGTGCCTGGAGGCACTTCGGGACAGGGTACTACGAGCAGTACTTC	CAWRHFGTGYYEQYF
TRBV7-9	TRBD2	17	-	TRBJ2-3	TGTGCCAGCAGCTCACCGTGGGGACTAGGATCACAAAATACGCAGTATTTT	CASSSPWGLGSQNTQYF
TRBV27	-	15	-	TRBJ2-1	TGTGCCAGCAGTTTCGGAGAGGGATCCTACAATGAGCAGTTCTTC	CASSFGEGSYNEQFF
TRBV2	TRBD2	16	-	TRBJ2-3	TGTGCCAGCAGCCCAATAGCGGGGACCGACACAGATACGCAGTATTTT	CASSPIAGTDTDTQYF
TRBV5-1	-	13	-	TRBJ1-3	TGCGCCAGCAGCTGGGACTCTGGAAACACCATATATTTT	CASSWDSGNTIYF
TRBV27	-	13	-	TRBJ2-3	TGTGCCAGCAGTTTTGGAGGCACAGATACGCAGTATTTT	CASSFGGTDTQYF
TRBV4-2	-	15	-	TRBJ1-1	TGTGCCAGCAGCCAAGTTGCCAGTATGAACACTGAAGCTTTCTTT	CASSQVASMNTEAFF
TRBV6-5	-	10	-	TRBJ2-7	TGTGCCAGCGGGGCCCACGAGCAGTACTTC	CASGAHEQYF
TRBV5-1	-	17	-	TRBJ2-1	TGCGCCAGCAGTCCATCTCTGGGAGCGAATTCCTACAATGAGCAGTTCTTC	CASSPSLGANSYNEQFF
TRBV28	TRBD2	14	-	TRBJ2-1	TGTGCCAGCAGTCCGGGGGGGGCCGACAATGAGCAGTTCTTC	CASSPGGADNEQFF
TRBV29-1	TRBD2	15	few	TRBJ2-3	TGCAGCGTTGAATCTAGCGGGAGATCCACAGATACGCAGTATTTT	CSVESSGRSTDTQYF